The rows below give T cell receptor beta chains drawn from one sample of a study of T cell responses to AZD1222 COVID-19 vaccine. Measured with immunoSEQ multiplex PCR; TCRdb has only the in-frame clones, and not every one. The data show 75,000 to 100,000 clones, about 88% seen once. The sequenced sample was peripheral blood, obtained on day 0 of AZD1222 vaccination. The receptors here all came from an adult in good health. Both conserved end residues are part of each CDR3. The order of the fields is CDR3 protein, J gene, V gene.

CDR3aa: CSPDRDIQYF
j_gene: TRBJ2-4
v_gene: TRBV20-1

CDR3aa: CASSLGRDNYEAFF
j_gene: TRBJ1-1
v_gene: TRBV5-1

CDR3aa: CASSPTLAGRNTEAFF
j_gene: TRBJ1-1
v_gene: TRBV7-3

CDR3aa: CASERRGTEAFF
j_gene: TRBJ1-1
v_gene: TRBV28

CDR3aa: CASSRQAGLNEAFF
j_gene: TRBJ1-1
v_gene: TRBV3-1/TRBV3-2

CDR3aa: CASSLLQGSNQPQHF
j_gene: TRBJ1-5
v_gene: TRBV28

CDR3aa: CASSLGRRNYGYTF
j_gene: TRBJ1-2
v_gene: TRBV7-2

CDR3aa: CAIRQSVRGITDTQYF
j_gene: TRBJ2-3
v_gene: TRBV10-3

CDR3aa: CARNLQGTEAFF
j_gene: TRBJ1-1
v_gene: TRBV9

CDR3aa: CASTTGGGYNEQFF
j_gene: TRBJ2-1
v_gene: TRBV27

CDR3aa: CASSQDDRDKRPQHF
j_gene: TRBJ1-5
v_gene: TRBV3-1/TRBV3-2

CDR3aa: CASSYLGGLSYNEQFF
j_gene: TRBJ2-1
v_gene: TRBV6-5

CDR3aa: CASSQDVPGNYGYTF
j_gene: TRBJ1-2
v_gene: TRBV4-2

CDR3aa: CASSWAGTGEETQYF
j_gene: TRBJ2-5
v_gene: TRBV5-1

CDR3aa: CASSLEGSMKVGNIQYF
j_gene: TRBJ2-4
v_gene: TRBV7-6

CDR3aa: CASRPRDRTTDTQYF
j_gene: TRBJ2-3
v_gene: TRBV5-5

CDR3aa: CASSYQLGNANEKLFF
j_gene: TRBJ1-4
v_gene: TRBV6-5

CDR3aa: CASSLDRETQYF
j_gene: TRBJ2-5
v_gene: TRBV7-3

CDR3aa: CASSLSVGAGNTIYF
j_gene: TRBJ1-3
v_gene: TRBV11-3

CDR3aa: CASSTQDSNQPQHF
j_gene: TRBJ1-5
v_gene: TRBV6-5

CDR3aa: CASSVDVATNEKLFF
j_gene: TRBJ1-4
v_gene: TRBV9

CDR3aa: CASRSPGGRNTEAFF
j_gene: TRBJ1-1
v_gene: TRBV6-5

CDR3aa: CATRLAGGQETQYF
j_gene: TRBJ2-5
v_gene: TRBV2

CDR3aa: CASSSTADSNQPQHF
j_gene: TRBJ1-5
v_gene: TRBV27

CDR3aa: CASGSGTPSYNEQFF
j_gene: TRBJ2-1
v_gene: TRBV12-5

CDR3aa: CASSSGNEKLFF
j_gene: TRBJ1-4
v_gene: TRBV5-1

CDR3aa: CASSDRQPGGYTF
j_gene: TRBJ1-2
v_gene: TRBV2

CDR3aa: CASSPGAPVSGNTIYF
j_gene: TRBJ1-3
v_gene: TRBV28

CDR3aa: CASSSRSSYNEQFF
j_gene: TRBJ2-1
v_gene: TRBV19

CDR3aa: CASSFASGGMGQPQHF
j_gene: TRBJ1-5
v_gene: TRBV19

CDR3aa: CASEYSGAPGYTF
j_gene: TRBJ1-2
v_gene: TRBV28

CDR3aa: CASSPRGGGGPAYNEQFF
j_gene: TRBJ2-1
v_gene: TRBV7-2

CDR3aa: CATSRDQGSAPYEQYF
j_gene: TRBJ2-7
v_gene: TRBV15

CDR3aa: CASSYWGQDSNEQFF
j_gene: TRBJ2-1
v_gene: TRBV6-2/TRBV6-3